A selection of T cell receptor beta chains follows, all from one sample in a study of persistence of HIV-infected CD4 T cells. Clones were sequenced by immunoSEQ multiplex PCR, and TCRdb holds only the in-frame ones, with some missing. This sample yields about 10,000 clones, of which roughly 85% are seen a single time; 1.5% to 2.5% belongs to the top ten. No antigens are known for them. This material consisted of CD4+ T cells sorted from PBMCs after roughly 17-hour stimulation, taken from a patient who received antiretroviral therapy. The receptor set was obtained from an adult woman with HIV who was CMV-seropositive. The CDR3 runs from the conserved cysteine through the conserved F or W. Fields, in order: V gene, CDR3 length, D gene, CDR3 protein. A D gene is named only where the DNA matches it firmly.

V gene: TRBV29-1; CDR3 length: 14; D gene: .; CDR3 protein: CSVVPDYSGNTIYF
V gene: TRBV6-4; CDR3 length: 20; D gene: .; CDR3 protein: CASSVLGARHLGPRSYEQYF
V gene: TRBV27; CDR3 length: 14; D gene: .; CDR3 protein: CASRYAGQIYGYTF
V gene: TRBV2; CDR3 length: 16; D gene: .; CDR3 protein: CASSERARTLLAEAFF
V gene: TRBV7-9; CDR3 length: 11; D gene: .; CDR3 protein: CASSMGTEAFF
V gene: TRBV7-9; CDR3 length: 13; D gene: .; CDR3 protein: CASSLSLSGEAFF
V gene: TRBV5-4; CDR3 length: 15; D gene: .; CDR3 protein: CASSLAQGSGSEQYF
V gene: TRBV24-1; CDR3 length: 17; D gene: .; CDR3 protein: CATSDSGAGTSGNTIYF
V gene: TRBV28; CDR3 length: 13; D gene: TRBD2; CDR3 protein: CATGLAGFWEQYF
V gene: TRBV28; CDR3 length: 11; D gene: .; CDR3 protein: CASRLGHEAFF
V gene: TRBV3-1/TRBV3-2; CDR3 length: 15; D gene: .; CDR3 protein: CASSQTRGSLYGYTF
V gene: TRBV30; CDR3 length: 14; D gene: .; CDR3 protein: CAWSSGGGKNIQYF
V gene: TRBV3-1/TRBV3-2; CDR3 length: 14; D gene: .; CDR3 protein: CASSQEGLPGEGYF
V gene: TRBV29-1; CDR3 length: 16; D gene: .; CDR3 protein: CSVNLGSTTLSHEQYF
V gene: TRBV27; CDR3 length: 15; D gene: TRBD1; CDR3 protein: CASSFRQGTYNEQFF
V gene: TRBV7-2; CDR3 length: 14; D gene: TRBD1; CDR3 protein: CASSLGTGRDGYTF
V gene: TRBV29-1; CDR3 length: 14; D gene: .; CDR3 protein: CSVGHGTPNYGYTF
V gene: TRBV4-1; CDR3 length: 15; D gene: .; CDR3 protein: CASSQGQNLNYGYTF
V gene: TRBV29-1; CDR3 length: 12; D gene: .; CDR3 protein: CSVERGGETQYF
V gene: TRBV24-1; CDR3 length: 12; D gene: .; CDR3 protein: CATSASNQPQHF
V gene: TRBV11-3; CDR3 length: 15; D gene: .; CDR3 protein: CASGPLAARSTEAFF
V gene: TRBV27; CDR3 length: 13; D gene: .; CDR3 protein: CASSLYPQTQRFF
V gene: TRBV6-5; CDR3 length: 13; D gene: .; CDR3 protein: CASSYPRVTEAFF
V gene: TRBV3-1/TRBV3-2; CDR3 length: 13; D gene: TRBD1; CDR3 protein: CASSPEGAGEAFF
V gene: TRBV7-2; CDR3 length: 14; D gene: TRBD2; CDR3 protein: CASSPGLVQETQYF
V gene: TRBV18; CDR3 length: 13; D gene: .; CDR3 protein: CASSFGDGNTIYF
V gene: TRBV5-1; CDR3 length: 16; D gene: .; CDR3 protein: CASSFDSGTVTYEQYF
V gene: TRBV19; CDR3 length: 15; D gene: TRBD1; CDR3 protein: CASSPRQGAAYGYTF
V gene: TRBV30; CDR3 length: 13; D gene: .; CDR3 protein: CAWFPDSNYGYTF
V gene: TRBV6-1; CDR3 length: 13; D gene: TRBD1; CDR3 protein: CASSERGTGNLYF
V gene: TRBV3-1/TRBV3-2; CDR3 length: 17; D gene: TRBD2; CDR3 protein: CASSVVATSGSTDTQYF
V gene: TRBV29-1; CDR3 length: 14; D gene: TRBD1; CDR3 protein: CSVRYRGRGTEAFF
V gene: TRBV4-3; CDR3 length: 17; D gene: .; CDR3 protein: CASSQVAGRAGNQPQHF
V gene: TRBV11-1; CDR3 length: 15; D gene: TRBD2; CDR3 protein: CASSLPLAGGHEQYF
V gene: TRBV5-1; CDR3 length: 13; D gene: .; CDR3 protein: CASKSWRGYEQYF
V gene: TRBV2; CDR3 length: 12; D gene: TRBD1; CDR3 protein: CAGQGVGYGYTF
V gene: TRBV18; CDR3 length: 18; D gene: TRBD2; CDR3 protein: CASSARGLAGGSSYEQYF
V gene: TRBV23-1; CDR3 length: 15; D gene: .; CDR3 protein: CASSQNPGHKYIQYF
V gene: TRBV5-4; CDR3 length: 16; D gene: TRBD2; CDR3 protein: CASSLGGLGPYNEQFF
V gene: TRBV5-1; CDR3 length: 17; D gene: TRBD2; CDR3 protein: CASSYADLAEGSYEQYF
V gene: TRBV4-1; CDR3 length: 15; D gene: TRBD1; CDR3 protein: CASSQSDRGRDGYTF
V gene: TRBV7-2; CDR3 length: 14; D gene: TRBD1; CDR3 protein: CASSQGQGWNEQFF
V gene: TRBV7-9; CDR3 length: 17; D gene: .; CDR3 protein: CASSPYRDNPFKDEQFF
V gene: TRBV2; CDR3 length: 16; D gene: .; CDR3 protein: CASSTTDRISGNTIYF
V gene: TRBV29-1; CDR3 length: 12; D gene: .; CDR3 protein: CSVPGMYGEAFF
V gene: TRBV12-5; CDR3 length: 16; D gene: TRBD1; CDR3 protein: CASAQGDRGWGGTQYF
V gene: TRBV4-1; CDR3 length: 18; D gene: .; CDR3 protein: CASSQDFHSSVPNEKLFF